This TCR beta chain comes out of a study of blood T cell repertoires in COVID-19. Overall study context: Donors in the United States, Italy and Spain gave samples during acute or convalescent COVID-19.

CDR3 length: 15 amino acids. Germline-derived CDR1 and CDR2 are LGHDT and YNNKEL (reference sequence). V shed 1 base, J shed 3 bases, and the junction held 3 bases outside the gene matches. Original data processing: Estimates of nucleated cell counts were drawn from the amplification of reference gene primers. Here immunoSEQ multiplex PCR was the method, and the copy in TCRdb shows in-frame clones only, minus some. The V and J calls and clone size are taken from that table; D and trimming were inferred from the DNA. In the table there are roughly 63,000 clones, 74% of which are singletons. Source material: peripheral blood. The clonotype originates from a woman older than 75 with acute or convalescent COVID-19. This chain links TRBV3-1 (or the pseudogene TRBV3-2) with TRBJ2-7, with 10 nucleotides matching TRBD1. The CDR3 loop reads CASSQGRTGGYEQYF. The DNA of the CDR3 is TGTGCCAGCAGCCAAGGCCGGACAGGGGGCTACGAGCAGTACTTC.